The text below deals with one T cell receptor beta chain. Its antigen is undetermined. The data derive from a study of early stage breast cancer tumors. Findings and limits, study-wide: Commonly generated sequences made up most enriched TCRB sequences shared between patients.

Looked up from germline, CDR1 is GTSNPN and CDR2 is SVGIG (reference sequence). Losses at the gene ends were 3 bases for V and 5 bases for J; bases not matched to a gene: 15. The CDR3 contains 17 residues. Each sample had two DNA replicates, approximately 0.52 ug blood or roughly 1.5 ug tissue. Libraries were prepared by immunoSEQ multiplex PCR; TCRdb keeps only in-frame clonotypes and omits some of them. The top ten clones hold 20% to 25% of a sample with nearly 11,000 clones, about 73% of them seen once. The chain couples TRBV30 to TRBJ2-3; 9 bases match TRBD1. This receptor was identified in a person in their 40s with breast cancer. Input material: breast tumor tissue. DNA for the CDR3: TGTGCCTGGAGAGGAACAACGGGACAGGGTGAACGAGATACGCAGTATTTT. Encoded protein: CAWRGTTGQGERDTQYF.